The clone carrying this TCR beta chain occurred a few times. This specimen belongs to a study of T cells after yellow fever vaccination. The CDR3 spans 14 residues. V dropped 5 bases and J dropped 8 bases, with 16 bases sitting between them. Per germline, CDR1 SEHNR and CDR2 FQNEAQ (reference sequence). TCRdb re-analysed the 5' RACE reads in MiXCR, keeping a single row per CDR3 protein. Here the sample spans roughly 500,000 distinct CDR3 sequences, about 19% being singletons. Material: PBMCs, obtained 15 days after the yellow fever booster vaccination. This chain connects TRBV7-9 to TRBJ2-1, with TRBD1 as a possible D gene (6 bases). The TCR comes from a young man who received the YFV17D yellow fever vaccine. This CDR3 is CASSPPAQGYEQFF. The CDR3, as DNA: TGTGCCAGCAGCCCCCCAGCACAGGGTTATGAGCAGTTCTTC.